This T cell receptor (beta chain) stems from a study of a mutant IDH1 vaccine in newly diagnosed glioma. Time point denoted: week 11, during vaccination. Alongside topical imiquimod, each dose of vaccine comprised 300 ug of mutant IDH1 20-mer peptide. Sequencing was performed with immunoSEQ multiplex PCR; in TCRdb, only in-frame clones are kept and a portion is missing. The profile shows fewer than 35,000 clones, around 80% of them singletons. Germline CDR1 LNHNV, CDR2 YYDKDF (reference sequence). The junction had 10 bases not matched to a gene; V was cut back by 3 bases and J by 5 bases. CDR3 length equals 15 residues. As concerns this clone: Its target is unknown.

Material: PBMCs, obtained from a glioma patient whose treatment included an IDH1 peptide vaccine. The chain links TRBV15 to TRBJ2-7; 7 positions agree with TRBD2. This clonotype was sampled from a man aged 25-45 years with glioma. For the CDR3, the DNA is TGTGCCACCAGCAGGGGAGCGGGGATCGCGGACGAGCAGTACTTC. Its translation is CATSRGAGIADEQYF.